These 30 T cell receptor beta chains came from one sample sequenced in a study of T cells in tuberculosis. Measured with immunoSEQ multiplex PCR; TCRdb has only the in-frame clones, and not every one. The sample carries about 20,000 clones, 75% to 90% recorded once. Sample: PBMCs. Receptors were obtained from a donor aged 10 to 29 with latent tuberculosis or without tuberculosis infection.

V is TRBV14 and J is TRBJ1-1; D uncertain. V was cut by 2 bases and J by 0 bases, with 7 bases left in between. Germline V gene data show CDR1 as SGHDN and CDR2 as FVKESK. The CDR3 runs 14 residues. CDR3 sequence reads: CASSQPGMNTEAFF. The DNA of the CDR3 is TGTGCCAGCAGCCAACCAGGCATGAACACTGAAGCTTTCTTT. The variable domain in full, with the rest retrieved from reference TRBV14 and TRBJ1-1, is EAGVTQFPSHSVIEKGQTVTLRCDPISGHDNLYWYRRVMGKEIKFLLHFVKESKQDESGMPNNRFLAERTGGTYSTLKVQPAELEDSGVYFCASSQPGMNTEAFFGQGTRLTVV.

The J gene is TRBJ1-6, the V gene TRBV5-6, with 7 nucleotides matching TRBD1. Germline lookup yields CDR1 SGHDT and CDR2 YYEEEE. This CDR3 contains 16 residues. Trimming at V came to 4 bases and at J to 9 bases, leaving 13 bases not matched to a gene. The CDR3 loop is CASSAVATGIGSPLHF. For the CDR3, the DNA is TGTGCCAGCAGCGCGGTCGCGACAGGGATAGGTTCACCCCTCCACTTT.

This clone was detected once. CDR3 loop: CASSDFGTGANTEAFF. In DNA form, the CDR3 reads TGTGCCAGCAGCGATTTCGGGACAGGGGCGAACACTGAAGCTTTCTTT. The chain is built from TRBV5-4 and TRBJ1-1, with TRBD1 identical over 10 bases. Germline lookup yields CDR1 SGHNT and CDR2 YYREEE (reference sequence). CDR3 length equals 16 residues. V lost 4 bases and J lost 1; bases outside the gene matches: 7. Together with reference TRBV5-4 and TRBJ1-1, the CDR3 gives the full variable domain: ETGVTQSPTHLIKTRGQQVTLRCSSQSGHNTVSWYQQALGQGPQFIFQYYREEENGRGNFPPRFSGLQFPNYSSELNVNALELDDSALYLCASSDFGTGANTEAFFGQGTRLTVV.

J is TRBJ2-1 and V is TRBV30; 10 positions match TRBD1. V was clipped by 7 bases and J by 4 bases; unmatched bases: 7. CDR3 size: 14 residues. CDR1 GTSNPN and CDR2 SVGIG come from the germline V gene (reference sequence). The CDR3 region is CASLPGQGYNEQFF. CDR3 DNA sequence: TGTGCCTCGTTACCGGGACAGGGGTACAATGAGCAGTTCTTC. The full variable domain, its missing parts supplied by reference TRBV30 and TRBJ2-1, is SQTIHQWPATLVQPVGSPLSLECTVEGTSNPNLYWYRQAAGRGLQLLFYSVGIGQISSEVPQNLSASRPQDRQFILSSKKLLLSDSGFYLCASLPGQGYNEQFFGPGTRLTVL.

The chain links TRBV6-5 to TRBJ1-5; TRBD1 aligns across 7 bases. V was clipped by 6 bases and J by 3 bases; unmatched bases: 8. CDR1 and CDR2 (germline): MNHEY, SVGAGI. This CDR3 contains 15 residues. The CDR3 sequence is CASRLQGSDNQPQHF. In DNA form, the CDR3 reads TGTGCCAGCAGATTACAGGGGTCAGACAATCAGCCCCAGCATTTT.

This clone came up a few times. The chain recombines TRBV19 with TRBJ1-1; TRBD1 might be the D (5 bases). The CDR3 has 15 amino acids. Germline V lookup: CDR1 LNHDA, CDR2 SQIVND (reference sequence). Trimming took off 5 bases at V and 0 bases at J, with 13 bases between the two ends. The CDR3 loop reads CASSHGSGLNTEAFF. The CDR3 DNA reads TGTGCCAGTAGTCACGGATCAGGGCTGAACACTGAAGCTTTCTTT.

This rearrangement joins TRBV10-3 to TRBJ1-1, with D unresolved. Per germline, CDR1 ENHRY and CDR2 SYGVKD. The ends were cut back, 6 bases at V and 1 base at J, with 15 bases in the middle. The CDR3 is 15 amino acids. CDR3 in amino acids: CAIRAAMGQNTEAFF. CDR3 coding DNA: TGTGCCATCAGGGCGGCGATGGGTCAGAACACTGAAGCTTTCTTT.

The chain carries TRBV5-6 and TRBJ1-5; TRBD1 might be the D (6 bases). This CDR3 region has 16 residues. Germline CDR1 SGHDT, CDR2 YYEEEE. V was trimmed by 3 bases and J by 4 bases, leaving 17 bases between them. CDR3 protein: CASSWGGPTLNQPQHF. DNA of the CDR3: TGTGCCAGCAGCTGGGGGGGGCCAACTCTAAATCAGCCCCAGCATTTT.

The rearrangement uses TRBV7-3 and TRBJ2-2, with no clear D. Germline V gives CDR1 SGHTA, CDR2 FQGTGA. The CDR3 loop spans 15 amino acids. Deletions cut 5 bases from V and 0 bases from J, with 10 bases between. CDR3 loop: CASSRTPANTGELFF. The CDR3 DNA follows: TGTGCCAGCAGCAGAACACCCGCGAACACCGGGGAGCTGTTTTTT.

In this sample, this clone turned up a few times. V gene TRBV2 combines with J gene TRBJ1-6; the D is unclear. The CDR3 contains 17 residues. The germline V gene encodes CDR1 SNHLY and CDR2 FYNNEI. V was pared by 2 bases and J by 6 bases, with 17 bases between. DNA for the CDR3: TGTGCCAGCAGTGAAACCACGACTGGGTCAGCTAATTCACCCCTCCACTTT. Its translation: CASSETTTGSANSPLHF.

This clone was recorded a few times. This chain joins TRBV5-8 and TRBJ2-5; TRBD1 aligns across 11 bases. The trim removed 4 bases at V and 7 bases at J, leaving 9 bases unmatched. Germline V lookup: CDR1 SGHTS, CDR2 YDEGEE. CDR3 size: 15 residues. Written as DNA, the CDR3 is TGTGCCAGCAGCACGGACAGGGGGCGTGTGAGGACCCAGTACTTC. Amino acid sequence: CASSTDRGRVRTQYF.

The rearrangement uses TRBV6-1 and TRBJ1-2; maybe TRBD1 (6 bases). From germline, CDR1 is MNHNS and CDR2 SASEGT. The V end lost 3 bases, the J end lost 6 bases, and 11 bases lay between the germline ends. The CDR3 loop spans 13 amino acids. CDR3 in amino acids: CASSEEAGDGYTF. CDR3 bases: TGTGCCAGCAGTGAGGAGGCAGGGGATGGCTACACCTTC.

J is TRBJ2-3 and V is TRBV25-1; TRBD2 aligns across 10 bases. CDR3 length: 16 residues. Germline V gene lookup returns CDR1 MGHDK and CDR2 SYGVNS. V gave up 4 bases and J gave up 7 bases; unmatched junction bases: 11. In nucleotides, the CDR3 is TGTGCCAGCAGTGGCACTAGCGGGGTGTTCAGTTATACGCAGTATTTT. This encodes CASSGTSGVFSYTQYF.

This rearrangement joins TRBV6-1 to TRBJ1-4; weak D call: TRBD1 (5 bases). The CDR3 has 16 amino acids. Germline V lookup: CDR1 MNHNS, CDR2 SASEGT. The V end was cut by 0 bases, the J end by 2 bases, with 10 bases between. CDR3 coding DNA: TGTGCCAGCAGTGAAGCCCAGGGCATTACTAATGAAAAACTGTTTTTT. This codes for CASSEAQGITNEKLFF.

This clone was recorded a few times. This rearrangement joins TRBV4-1 to TRBJ1-4, with a possible D match to TRBD1 (6 bases). CDR1 and CDR2 from the germline V gene are MGHRA and YSYEKL. This CDR3 comprises 19 residues. V was pared by 4 bases and J by 0 bases, with 21 bases between. The CDR3 here is CASSPRGGASGATNEKLFF. The CDR3 DNA reads as TGCGCCAGCAGCCCCCGAGGGGGGGCGAGCGGTGCAACTAATGAAAAACTGTTTTTT.

In its sample, this clone was seen once. V gene TRBV2 combines with J gene TRBJ2-7; the match to TRBD2 covers 9 bases. Germline CDR1 is SNHLY and CDR2 is FYNNEI. J lost 2 bases, V lost 0 bases, and 5 bases had no gene match. The CDR3 has 16 amino acids. Here the CDR3 reads CASSEALLAGPYEQYF. The CDR3 region has the DNA TGTGCCAGCAGTGAAGCGCTGCTAGCGGGACCCTACGAGCAGTACTTC. Full variable domain (remainder filled in from reference TRBV2 and TRBJ2-7): EPEVTQTPSHQVTQMGQEVILRCVPISNHLYFYWYRQILGQKVEFLVSFYNNEISEKSEIFDDQFSVERPDGSNFTLKIRSTKLEDSAMYFCASSEALLAGPYEQYFGPGTRLTVT.

The V and J genes are TRBV9 and TRBJ1-6; D remains ambiguous. CDR1 and CDR2 from the germline V gene are SGDLS and YYNGEE. The CDR3 sequence is 16 residues long. V was clipped by 0 bases and J by 1 base, with 8 bases between them. CDR3: CASSVGPGSYNSPLHF. In DNA form, the CDR3 reads TGTGCCAGCAGCGTAGGGCCGGGATCCTATAATTCACCCCTCCACTTT.

This clone showed up just a few times. The chain carries TRBV5-1 and TRBJ2-2, with 8 bases that match TRBD1. The germline gives CDR1 SGHRS, CDR2 YFSETQ. V trimming: 0 bases; J trimming: 4 bases; junction bases outside the gene matches: 2. CDR3 size: 15 residues. The CDR3, as DNA: TGCGCCAGCAGCTTGGGACAGGGGAGCACCGGGGAGCTGTTTTTT. This codes for CASSLGQGSTGELFF.

The chain carries TRBV2 and TRBJ2-2; weak D call: TRBD1 (6 bases). With 4 bases removed from V and 1 base from J, the gap between germline ends came to 10 bases. The germline gives CDR1 SNHLY, CDR2 FYNNEI. The CDR3 has 15 amino acids. CDR3 region: CASSAQGMNTGELFF. The CDR3 bases are TGTGCCAGCAGTGCACAGGGAATGAACACCGGGGAGCTGTTTTTT. Combining the CDR3 with reference TRBV2 and TRBJ2-2 gives the whole variable domain EPEVTQTPSHQVTQMGQEVILRCVPISNHLYFYWYRQILGQKVEFLVSFYNNEISEKSEIFDDQFSVERPDGSNFTLKIRSTKLEDSAMYFCASSAQGMNTGELFFGEGSRLTVL.

The genes are TRBV5-6 and TRBJ2-2; D is undetermined. The V gene's germline CDR1 is SGHDT and CDR2 YYEEEE. V lost 5 bases and J 0 bases, leaving 11 bases between the germline ends. This CDR3 spans 15 amino acids. The CDR3 region has the DNA TGTGCCAGCAGGCAGACAAAGACGAACACCGGGGAGCTGTTTTTT. Amino acid sequence: CASRQTKTNTGELFF.

This clone was counted once. This chain uses TRBV29-1 with TRBJ1-1; TRBD1 matches at 7 bases. V shed 6 bases, J shed 4 bases, and the junction held 5 bases outside the gene matches. This CDR3 comprises 12 residues. Germline CDR1 and CDR2: SQVTM and ANQGSEA. CDR3 residues: CSVATGLTEAFF. The CDR3 DNA follows: TGCAGCGTCGCGACAGGGCTCACTGAAGCTTTCTTT.

The V and J genes are TRBV13 and TRBJ1-1; D is possibly TRBD1 (5 bases). The CDR3 spans 13 residues. Germline V gene lookup returns CDR1 PRHDT and CDR2 FYEKMQ (reference sequence). Between the trimmed V and J ends, which lost 1 base and 12 bases, there was a span of 15 bases. The CDR3 nucleotides are TGTGCCAGCAGCTTAGAGCAGGAGGGGTTAACTTTCTTT. Its translation: CASSLEQEGLTFF.

J is TRBJ2-1 and V is TRBV6-1; 8 bases line up with TRBD1. Germline V gene lookup returns CDR1 MNHNS and CDR2 SASEGT. CDR3 length equals 14 residues. Trimming took 6 bases from V and 2 from J; bases not matched to a gene: 3. The CDR3 nucleotides read TGTGCCAGCAGCCCGGGACAGGCCTACAATGAGCAGTTCTTC. Translating gives CASSPGQAYNEQFF.

As to this clone: The junction departs from germline at one end; a sequencing error may be responsible. The chain recombines TRBV27 with TRBJ2-1, with 9 bases matching TRBD2. The germline V gene encodes CDR1 MNHEY and CDR2 SMNVEV (reference sequence). The CDR3 runs to 15 residues. This CDR3 is CASSYPGLADNEQLF. CDR3 nucleotides: TGTGCCAGCAGTTATCCGGGACTAGCCGACAATGAGCAGCTCTTC.

V and J are TRBV27 and TRBJ2-1; TRBD2 agrees at 9 bases. The trim removed 5 bases at V and 0 bases at J, leaving 5 bases unmatched. This CDR3 is 16 amino acids long. Germline CDR1 MNHEY, CDR2 SMNVEV (reference sequence). The CDR3 reads CASSPRSGGSYNEQFF. CDR3 nucleotides: TGTGCCAGCAGTCCCCGTAGCGGGGGCTCCTACAATGAGCAGTTCTTC.

The chain uses TRBV7-8 and TRBJ1-1; D gene unclear. V gave up 6 bases and J gave up 3 bases, with 14 bases separating them. CDR1 is SGHVS, CDR2 FQNEAQ, per germline. The CDR3 contains 14 residues. In DNA form, the CDR3 reads TGTGCCAGCAGTTGGCTGAGGGTTGACACTGAAGCTTTCTTT. It translates to CASSWLRVDTEAFF.

The chain combines TRBV7-3 with TRBJ2-2, with D perhaps TRBD1 (6 bases). V dropped 1 base and J dropped 2 bases, with 8 bases sitting between them. This CDR3 is built from 15 residues. Germline CDR1 reads SGHTA; CDR2 reads FQGTGA. The CDR3 loop reads CASSLNRVNTGELFF. The CDR3 nucleotides read TGTGCCAGCAGCTTAAACAGGGTTAACACCGGGGAGCTGTTTTTT.

The chain combines TRBV11-3 with TRBJ2-3; TRBD1 matches at 8 bases. The V gene's germline CDR1 is SGHNT and CDR2 YENEEA. CDR3 length: 13 residues. Trimming removed 6 bases from V and 6 bases from J; junction bases left unmatched: 5. CDR3 residues: CASSIGQGDTQYF. In nucleotides, the CDR3 is TGTGCCAGCAGTATCGGACAGGGCGATACGCAGTATTTT. The whole variable domain, remainder taken from reference TRBV11-3 and TRBJ2-3, is EAGVVQSPRYKIIEKKQPVAFWCNPISGHNTLYWYLQNLGQGPELLIRYENEEAVDDSQLPKDRFSAERLKGVDSTLKIQPAELGDSAVYLCASSIGQGDTQYFGPGTRLTVL.

The rearrangement joins TRBV5-6 to TRBJ2-7; 11 nucleotides line up with TRBD1. The CDR3 has 15 residues. Germline lookup yields CDR1 SGHDT and CDR2 YYEEEE. V shed 4 bases, J shed 6 bases, and the junction held 9 bases outside the gene matches. CDR3 region: CASSVDRGLTVEQYF. CDR3 nucleotides: TGTGCCAGCAGCGTGGACAGGGGGCTTACCGTCGAGCAGTACTTC.

The chain combines TRBV12-5 with TRBJ2-1; D unresolved. CDR3 length: 14 residues. CDR1 and CDR2 from the germline V gene are LGHNT and FRNRAP. V was pared by 6 bases and J by 0 bases, with 9 bases between. In DNA, the CDR3 is TGTGCTAGTGGGGCCTTAAGCTCCTACAATGAGCAGTTCTTC. As protein: CASGALSSYNEQFF.